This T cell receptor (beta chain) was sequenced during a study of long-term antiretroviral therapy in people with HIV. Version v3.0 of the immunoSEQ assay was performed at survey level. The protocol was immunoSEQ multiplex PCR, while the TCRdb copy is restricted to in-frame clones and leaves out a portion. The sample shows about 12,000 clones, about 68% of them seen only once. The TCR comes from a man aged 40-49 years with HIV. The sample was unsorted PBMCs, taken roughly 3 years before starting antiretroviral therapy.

The CDR3 spells CASSLARGNTEAFF. The CDR3 region has the DNA TGCGCCAGCAGCTTGGCCCGCGGGAACACTGAAGCTTTCTTT. The chain combines TRBV5-1 with TRBJ1-1, with no clear D. CDR3 length: 14 residues. Germline CDR1 reads SGHRS; CDR2 reads YFSETQ. V was trimmed by 0 bases and J by 1 base, leaving 7 bases between them.